This T cell receptor (beta chain) was profiled in a study of cytomegalovirus exposure and HLA in healthy donors. In the PCR, 60 Vbeta and 13 Jbeta primers were used. Sequencing used immunoSEQ multiplex PCR; TCRdb keeps in-frame clones, though not all of them. The sample shows about 130,000 clones, approximately 80% of them seen only once. Study-wide results and caveats: Analyses of presence and absence presupposed an approximately uniform sequencing depth across donors. The authors enumerated around 150 TCR beta chains as linked to cytomegalovirus.

This clone was seen a single time. What it binds is not known. The CDR3 loop spans 16 amino acids. CDR1 and CDR2 (germline): KGHSH, LQKENI. V dropped 4 bases and J dropped 0 bases, with 13 bases sitting between them. The sequence came from a male donor in good health and CMV-seropositive. Input material: PBMCs. The chain uses TRBV18 and TRBJ1-3, with D unclear. The CDR3 reads CASSLIGVSSGNTIYF. CDR3 DNA sequence: TGTGCCAGCTCACTCATCGGGGTTAGCTCTGGAAACACCATATATTTT.